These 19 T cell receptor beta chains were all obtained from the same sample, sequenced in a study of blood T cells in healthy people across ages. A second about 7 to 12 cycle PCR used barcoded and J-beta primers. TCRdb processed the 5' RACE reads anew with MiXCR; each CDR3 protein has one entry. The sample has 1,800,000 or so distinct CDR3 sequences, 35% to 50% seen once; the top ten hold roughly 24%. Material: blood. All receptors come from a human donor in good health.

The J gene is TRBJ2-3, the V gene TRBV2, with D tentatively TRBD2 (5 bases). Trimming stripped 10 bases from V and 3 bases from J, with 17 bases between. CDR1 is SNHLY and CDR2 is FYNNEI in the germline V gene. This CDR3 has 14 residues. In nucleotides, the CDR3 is TGTGCCAACTCCCCGCTAGCCGGGACAGATACGCAGTATTTT. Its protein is CANSPLAGTDTQYF.

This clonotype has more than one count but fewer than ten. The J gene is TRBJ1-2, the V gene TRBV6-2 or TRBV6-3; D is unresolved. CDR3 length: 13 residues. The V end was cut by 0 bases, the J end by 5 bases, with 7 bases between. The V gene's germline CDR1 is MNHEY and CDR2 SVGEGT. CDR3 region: CASSYSIGYGYTF. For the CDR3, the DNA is TGTGCCAGCAGTTACTCGATAGGGTATGGCTACACCTTC.

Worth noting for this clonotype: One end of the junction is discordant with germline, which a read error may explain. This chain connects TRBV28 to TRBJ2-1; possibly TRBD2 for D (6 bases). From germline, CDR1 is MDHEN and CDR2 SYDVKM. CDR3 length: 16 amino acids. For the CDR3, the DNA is TGTGCCAGCAGTATATGGGACTTCCAAACCTACAATGAGCAGTTCTTC. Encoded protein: CASSIWDFQTYNEQFF.

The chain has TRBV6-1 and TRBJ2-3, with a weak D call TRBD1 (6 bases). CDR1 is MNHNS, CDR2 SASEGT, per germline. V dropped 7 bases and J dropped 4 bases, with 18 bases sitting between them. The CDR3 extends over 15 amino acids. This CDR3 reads CASKQGLWVADTQYF. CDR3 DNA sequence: TGTGCCAGCAAACAGGGTCTCTGGGTGGCAGATACGCAGTATTTT.

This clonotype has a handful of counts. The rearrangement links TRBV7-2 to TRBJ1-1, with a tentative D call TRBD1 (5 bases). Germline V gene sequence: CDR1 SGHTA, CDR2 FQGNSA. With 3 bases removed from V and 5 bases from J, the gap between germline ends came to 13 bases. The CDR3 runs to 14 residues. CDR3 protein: CASSFGARDTEAFF. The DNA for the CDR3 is TGTGCCAGCAGCTTTGGGGCGCGTGATACTGAAGCTTTCTTT.

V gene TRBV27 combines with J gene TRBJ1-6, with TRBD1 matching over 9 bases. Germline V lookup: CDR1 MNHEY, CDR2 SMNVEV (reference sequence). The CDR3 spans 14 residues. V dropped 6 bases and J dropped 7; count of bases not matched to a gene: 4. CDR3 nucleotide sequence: TGTGCCAGCAGACTCGGACAGGGGAATTCACCCCTCCACTTT. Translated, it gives CASRLGQGNSPLHF.

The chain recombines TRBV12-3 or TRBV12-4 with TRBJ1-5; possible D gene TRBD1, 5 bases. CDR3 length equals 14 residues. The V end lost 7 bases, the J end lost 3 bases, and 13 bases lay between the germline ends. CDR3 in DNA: TGTGCCAGCACCGATAACAGGTTCAATCAGCCCCAGCATTTT. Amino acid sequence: CASTDNRFNQPQHF.

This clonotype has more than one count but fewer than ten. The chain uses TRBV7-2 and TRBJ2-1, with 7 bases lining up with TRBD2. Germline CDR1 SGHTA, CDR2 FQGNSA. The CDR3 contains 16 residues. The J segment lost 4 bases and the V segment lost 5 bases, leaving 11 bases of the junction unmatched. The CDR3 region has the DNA TGTGCCAGCAGCCACAGGCGGGGGTTGCTTTACAATGAGCAGTTCTTC. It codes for CASSHRRGLLYNEQFF.

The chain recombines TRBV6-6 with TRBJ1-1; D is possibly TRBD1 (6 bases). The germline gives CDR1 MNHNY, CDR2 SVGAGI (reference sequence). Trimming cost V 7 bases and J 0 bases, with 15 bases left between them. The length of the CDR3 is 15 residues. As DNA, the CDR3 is TGTGCCAGCATTATATGGGGGCAGATGAACACTGAAGCTTTCTTT. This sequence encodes CASIIWGQMNTEAFF.

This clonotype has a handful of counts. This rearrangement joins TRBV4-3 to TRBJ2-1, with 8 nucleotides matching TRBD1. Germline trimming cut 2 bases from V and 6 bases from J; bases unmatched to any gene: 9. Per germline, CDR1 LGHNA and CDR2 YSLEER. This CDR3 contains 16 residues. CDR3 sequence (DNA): TGCGCCAGCAGCCAATATTTAGGGACAGGAGGCAATGAGCAGTTCTTC. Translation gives CASSQYLGTGGNEQFF.

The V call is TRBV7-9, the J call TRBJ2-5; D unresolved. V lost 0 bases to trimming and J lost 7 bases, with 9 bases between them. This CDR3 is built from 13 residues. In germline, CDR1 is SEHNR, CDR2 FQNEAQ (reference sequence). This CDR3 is CASSLAGRGTQYF. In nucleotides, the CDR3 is TGTGCCAGCAGCTTAGCAGGCCGTGGGACCCAGTACTTC.

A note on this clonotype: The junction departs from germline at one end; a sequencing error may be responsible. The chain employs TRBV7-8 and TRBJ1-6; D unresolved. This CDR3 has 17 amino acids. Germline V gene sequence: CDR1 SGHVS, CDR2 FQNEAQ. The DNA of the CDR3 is TGTGCCAGCACCTTAAGCGGGCCCAGGAGCGATAATTCACCCCTCCACTTT. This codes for CASTLSGPRSDNSPLHF.

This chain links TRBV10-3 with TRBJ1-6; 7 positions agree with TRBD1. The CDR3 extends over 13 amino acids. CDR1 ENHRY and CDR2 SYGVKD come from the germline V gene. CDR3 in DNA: TGTACCACCGTGGAAGGGGGCGAGACACCCCTCCACTTT. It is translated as CTTVEGGETPLHF.

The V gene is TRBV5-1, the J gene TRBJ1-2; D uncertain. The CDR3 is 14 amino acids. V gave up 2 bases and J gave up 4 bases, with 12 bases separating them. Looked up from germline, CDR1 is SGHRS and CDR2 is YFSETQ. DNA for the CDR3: TGCGCCAGCAGCTTAGCACGGGAGATCTATGGCTACACCTTC. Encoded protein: CASSLAREIYGYTF.

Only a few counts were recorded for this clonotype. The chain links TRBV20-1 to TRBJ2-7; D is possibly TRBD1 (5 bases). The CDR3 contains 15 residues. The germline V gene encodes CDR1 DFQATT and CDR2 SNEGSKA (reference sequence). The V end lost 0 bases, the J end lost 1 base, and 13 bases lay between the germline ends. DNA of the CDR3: TGCAGTGCTAGAGATCAGGACAAGAGTTCCTACGAGCAGTACTTC. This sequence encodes CSARDQDKSSYEQYF.

CDR3 sequence (DNA): TGTGCCAGCAGTTACACTACTAACCTCGGGACAGGGGAAAACTATGGCTACACCTTC. It is translated as CASSYTTNLGTGENYGYTF. The V call is TRBV6-5, the J call TRBJ1-2, with 10 bases matching TRBD1. V shed 2 bases and J 2 bases; nucleotides not matched to a gene: 14. This CDR3 has 19 residues. Germline V gene sequence: CDR1 MNHEY, CDR2 SVGAGI.

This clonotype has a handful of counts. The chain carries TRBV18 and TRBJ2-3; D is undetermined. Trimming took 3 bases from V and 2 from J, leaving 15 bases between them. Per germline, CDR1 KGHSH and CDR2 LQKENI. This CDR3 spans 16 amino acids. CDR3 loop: CASSPEAWNPTDTQYF. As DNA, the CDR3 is TGTGCCAGCTCACCTGAAGCCTGGAACCCCACAGATACGCAGTATTTT.

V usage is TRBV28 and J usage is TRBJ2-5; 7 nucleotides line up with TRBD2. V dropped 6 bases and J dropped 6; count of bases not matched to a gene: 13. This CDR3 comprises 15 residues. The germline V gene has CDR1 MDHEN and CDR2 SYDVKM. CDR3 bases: TGTGCCAGCAGCTCCCCGGGGGGAGGATCGCAGACCCAGTACTTC. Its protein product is CASSSPGGGSQTQYF.

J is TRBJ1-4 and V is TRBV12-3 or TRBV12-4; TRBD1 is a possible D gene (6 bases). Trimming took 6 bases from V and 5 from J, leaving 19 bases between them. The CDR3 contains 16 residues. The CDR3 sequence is CASRDTRTEQNEKLFF. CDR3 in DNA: TGTGCCAGCAGGGACACCAGGACAGAACAAAATGAAAAACTGTTTTTT.